A selection of T cell receptor beta chains follows, all from one sample in a study of T cell changes during pregnancy in multiple sclerosis. Clones were read by immunoSEQ multiplex PCR, and TCRdb kept only the in-frame ones, dropping some. The table records 65,000 to 70,000 clones, 80% to 95% of them present only once. Sequenced material: peripheral blood, taken in the third trimester of pregnancy. Receptors were obtained from a female donor in good health, enrolled as a control in a pregnancy study. CDR3s include the opening cysteine and the closing phenylalanine or tryptophan. Fields, in order: V gene, D gene, CDR3 length, clone size, J gene, CDR3 protein, CDR3 DNA. A D gene is named only where the DNA matches it firmly. Clone size is not always given. Where it is, it says once, few, many or a class for expanded clones.

>TRBV5-4|TRBD2|19|-|TRBJ2-4
CASSLGLAGAKIAKNIQYF
TGTGCCAGCAGCTTGGGGCTAGCGGGGGCCAAAATAGCCAAAAACATTCAGTACTTC
>TRBV30|-|14|-|TRBJ1-1
CAWSTGQLNTEAFF
TGTGCCTGGAGTACCGGACAGTTGAACACTGAAGCTTTCTTT
>TRBV7-7|-|15|-|TRBJ2-1
CASSLGGQTHNEQFF
TGTGCTAGCAGCTTAGGTGGGCAAACCCACAATGAGCAGTTCTTC
>TRBV27|-|15|-|TRBJ2-3
CASRYDRLSTDTQYF
TGTGCCAGCAGGTACGATCGACTGAGCACAGATACGCAGTATTTT
>TRBV2|TRBD2|15|-|TRBJ2-7
CASMEKLAGSYEQYF
TGTGCCAGCATGGAGAAACTAGCGGGTTCCTACGAGCAGTACTTC
>TRBV5-4|TRBD1|14|-|TRBJ1-1
CASNYRGGNTEAFF
TGTGCCAGCAACTACAGGGGCGGGAACACTGAAGCTTTCTTT
>TRBV2|-|14|-|TRBJ1-5
CASGDRLPSQPQHF
TGTGCCAGCGGCGACAGGTTACCCTCTCAGCCCCAGCATTTT
>TRBV30|-|12|once|TRBJ1-1
CAWSRGDTEAFF
TGTGCCTGGTCGCGGGGGGACACTGAAGCTTTCTTT
>TRBV5-4|-|14|-|TRBJ1-4
CASSIGGTNEKLFF
TGTGCCAGCAGCATAGGGGGAACTAATGAAAAACTGTTTTTT
>TRBV5-4|-|15|-|TRBJ1-2
CASSPVGGADYGYTF
TGTGCCAGCAGCCCCGTAGGGGGGGCGGACTATGGCTACACCTTC
>TRBV19|-|14|-|TRBJ1-2
CASSAAQGSYGYTF
TGTGCCAGTAGTGCGGCGCAGGGGAGCTATGGCTACACCTTC
>TRBV11-3|-|14|-|TRBJ2-7
CASSFSETSSEQYF
TGTGCCAGCAGCTTCTCGGAGACTAGTTCCGAGCAGTACTTC
>TRBV5-1|-|13|-|TRBJ1-2
CASSLSRAYGYTF
TGCGCCAGCAGCTTGTCCAGGGCCTATGGCTACACCTTC
>TRBV29-1|TRBD1|11|-|TRBJ2-5
CSTRQGQTQYF
TGCAGCACCCGACAGGGACAGACCCAGTACTTC
>TRBV6-4|-|14|-|TRBJ2-1
CASSRIAEGDEQFF
TGTGCCAGCAGTCGGATAGCGGAGGGCGATGAGCAGTTCTTC
>TRBV6-6|-|13|-|TRBJ2-1
CASSPRSGGEQFF
TGTGCCAGCAGTCCCCGTAGCGGCGGTGAGCAGTTCTTC
>TRBV28|TRBD1|17|once|TRBJ2-3
CASTTITGQISTDTQYF
TGTGCCAGCACAACCATAACGGGACAGATAAGCACAGATACGCAGTATTTT
>TRBV6-5|TRBD1|15|-|TRBJ1-2
CASSPNRGINYGYTF
TGTGCCAGCAGTCCAAACAGGGGAATTAACTATGGCTACACCTTC
>TRBV13|TRBD1|15|-|TRBJ2-3
CASSPPGQGRDTQYF
TGTGCCAGCAGCCCCCCGGGACAGGGAAGAGATACGCAGTATTTT
>TRBV5-1|TRBD2|13|-|TRBJ2-1
CASSGGGYNEQFF
TGCGCCAGCAGCGGGGGGGGATACAATGAGCAGTTCTTC
>TRBV25-1|-|13|-|TRBJ2-7
CASSLSKTYEQYF
TGTGCCAGCAGTCTAAGCAAGACCTACGAGCAGTACTTC
>TRBV27|-|15|-|TRBJ1-2
CASSFEQGTSYGYTF
TGTGCCAGCAGTTTTGAGCAGGGGACGTCCTATGGCTACACCTTC
>TRBV7-9|-|13|-|TRBJ2-2
CASNVQLVGELFF
TGTGCCAGTAACGTGCAGTTGGTCGGGGAGCTGTTTTTT
>TRBV5-1|-|11|-|TRBJ2-1
CASSFPGPEFF
TGCGCCAGCAGCTTCCCCGGTCCCGAGTTCTTC
>TRBV7-2|-|16|-|TRBJ1-1
CASSLASSGWNTEAFF
TGTGCCAGCAGCTTAGCTTCGAGCGGGTGGAACACTGAAGCTTTCTTT
>TRBV4-1|TRBD2|14|-|TRBJ2-5
CASSQDPGTSGRDF
TGCGCCAGCAGCCAAGATCCCGGGACTAGCGGGAGGGACTTC
>TRBV29-1|TRBD1|12|once|TRBJ2-5
CSGDRGRGTQYF
TGCAGCGGGGACAGGGGGCGAGGGACCCAGTACTTC
>TRBV2|-|11|few|TRBJ2-1
CASRSGNEQFF
TGTGCCAGCAGGAGCGGAAATGAGCAGTTCTTC
>TRBV7-3|TRBD1|13|-|TRBJ2-7
CASSQYRGYEQYF
TGTGCCAGCAGCCAATACAGGGGGTACGAGCAGTACTTC
>TRBV6-5|TRBD2|16|-|TRBJ2-1
CASSYASGSSYNEQFF
TGTGCCAGCAGTTACGCTAGCGGGAGCTCCTACAATGAGCAGTTCTTC
>TRBV15|-|13|once|TRBJ2-1
CATSISLLGEQFF
TGTGCCACCAGCATCTCCCTTCTAGGTGAGCAGTTCTTC
>TRBV5-4|-|16|-|TRBJ1-2
CASSGGRGGSEYGYTF
TGTGCCAGCAGCGGAGGCCGGGGAGGGAGCGAGTATGGCTACACCTTC
>TRBV10-3|TRBD1|14|few|TRBJ1-6
CAIREGQWNSPLHF
TGTGCCATACGGGAGGGACAGTGGAATTCACCCCTCCACTTT
>TRBV6-6|TRBD2|15|once|TRBJ2-1
CASSYLAGGNNEQFF
TGTGCCAGCAGTTACCTCGCGGGGGGAAACAATGAGCAGTTCTTC
>TRBV29-1|-|14|once|TRBJ1-5
CSVNTGHGNQPQHF
TGCAGCGTTAACACAGGTCATGGCAATCAGCCCCAGCATTTT
>TRBV10-1|-|15|-|TRBJ1-3
CASSEPGEGRNTIYF
TGCGCCAGCAGTGAGCCAGGCGAGGGCAGAAACACCATATATTTT
>TRBV5-6|TRBD1|18|few|TRBJ1-5
CASSLRDSTPYSNQPQHF
TGTGCCAGCAGCTTGAGGGACAGTACCCCTTATAGCAATCAGCCCCAGCATTTT
>TRBV11-2|TRBD1|14|-|TRBJ2-1
CASSLGQAYNEQFF
TGTGCCAGCAGCCTCGGACAGGCTTACAATGAGCAGTTCTTC
>TRBV29-1|TRBD1|13|-|TRBJ1-1
CSVDTGAVGEAFF
TGCAGCGTTGATACAGGGGCGGTGGGTGAAGCTTTCTTT
>TRBV28|-|13|-|TRBJ2-7
CASSLTFSYEQYF
TGTGCCAGCAGCCTGACTTTCTCCTACGAGCAGTACTTC
>TRBV28|TRBD2|16|-|TRBJ2-7
CASSGHLAGSLNEQYF
TGTGCCAGCAGTGGTCACCTAGCGGGATCGCTCAACGAGCAGTACTTC
>TRBV5-1|-|14|-|TRBJ2-1
CASSLHGGASEQFF
TGCGCCAGCAGCTTGCATGGGGGGGCGAGTGAGCAGTTCTTC
>TRBV27|TRBD2|14|-|TRBJ2-2
CASRGLAYTGELFF
TGTGCCAGCAGGGGACTAGCTTATACCGGGGAGCTGTTTTTT
>TRBV28|TRBD2|16|-|TRBJ2-3
CASSHPSGGFTDTQYF
TGTGCCAGCAGCCACCCTAGCGGGGGGTTCACAGATACGCAGTATTTT
>TRBV19|TRBD1|17|-|TRBJ2-6
CASRGTGLPSGANVLTF
TGTGCCTCTAGGGGGACAGGGCTACCCTCTGGGGCCAACGTCCTGACTTTC
>TRBV4-2|-|16|-|TRBJ2-1
CASSQGSIDFYNEQFF
TGTGCCAGCAGCCAAGGGTCAATCGACTTTTACAATGAGCAGTTCTTC
>TRBV29-1|-|13|-|TRBJ2-3
CSVSSGDGNTQYF
TGCAGCGTCTCCTCAGGGGATGGGAATACGCAGTATTTT
>TRBV23-1|-|11|-|TRBJ2-1
CASEGINEQFF
TGCGCCAGTGAGGGCATCAATGAGCAGTTCTTC
>TRBV14|TRBD1|15|-|TRBJ1-4
CASSQGTGGNEKLFF
TGTGCCAGCAGCCAAGGGACAGGGGGAAATGAAAAACTGTTTTTT
>TRBV6-5|TRBD1|13|-|TRBJ1-5
CASSDRGTQPQHF
TGTGCCAGCAGTGACAGGGGGACTCAGCCCCAGCATTTT
>TRBV27|TRBD2|17|-|TRBJ2-7
CASSKGTSGSSLYEQYF
TGTGCCAGCAGTAAGGGGACTAGCGGGAGTAGTCTCTACGAGCAGTACTTC
>TRBV6-5|TRBD1|14|-|TRBJ1-2
CASSSGQGLVRYTF
TGTGCCAGCAGCAGTGGACAGGGCCTCGTTCGCTACACCTTC
>TRBV6-4|TRBD2|15|-|TRBJ2-1
CASGTSASSYNEQFF
TGTGCCAGCGGAACTAGCGCGAGCTCCTACAATGAGCAGTTCTTC
>TRBV7-9|-|13|-|TRBJ1-4
CASPASDYEKLFF
TGTGCCAGCCCGGCCAGCGACTATGAAAAACTGTTTTTT
>TRBV7-2|-|14|-|TRBJ2-3
CASSLGLATDTQYF
TGTGCCAGCAGCTTAGGTTTAGCCACAGATACGCAGTATTTT